The 19 T cell receptor beta chains given below trace back to one sample, sequenced in a study of circulating CD8 cells and anti-PD-1 response in melanoma. Each library started from approximately 15 ng of total RNA using the QIAseq Immune Repertoire TCR panel. TCRdb recomputed calls from the reads with MiXCR, one row per CDR3 protein. The table has roughly 690 distinct CDR3 sequences, around 13% seen once. Live CD3+CD8+TCRalphabeta+ cells were sorted into four subsets by PD-1 and/or TIGIT. This material consisted of CD8+ T cells from PBMCs, taken at baseline or after one month of anti-PD-1 therapy (not recorded which). Every receptor here comes from a human donor with melanoma.

This clonotype rates as large. This rearrangement joins TRBV27 to TRBJ1-5; the D gene is possibly TRBD1 (5 bases). Per germline, CDR1 MNHEY and CDR2 SMNVEV (reference sequence). This CDR3 spans 13 amino acids. The germline V and J ends were trimmed by 7 bases and 4 bases, with 11 bases remaining between them. The CDR3 is CASKKGVNQPQHF. The DNA of the CDR3 is TGTGCCAGCAAGAAAGGGGTAAATCAGCCCCAGCATTTT.

In its sample, this clonotype is medium-sized (0.01 to 0.1%). The genes are TRBV2 and TRBJ2-6; 9 bases fit TRBD1. CDR3 size: 18 residues. V dropped 9 bases and J dropped 1; count of bases not matched to a gene: 13. Germline CDR1 is SNHLY and CDR2 is FYNNEI. Written as DNA, the CDR3 is TGTGCCAGGGGACTACCGGGACAGGGAATGTCTGGGGCCAACGTCCTGACTTTC. Encoded protein: CARGLPGQGMSGANVLTF.

This chain links TRBV14 with TRBJ2-7, with D perhaps TRBD2 (5 bases). Germline V lookup: CDR1 SGHDN, CDR2 FVKESK. Trimming left V 8 bases short and J 0 bases short, with 8 bases between. The CDR3 is 12 amino acids. The chain's CDR3 is CASGETSYEQYF. The CDR3 DNA is TGTGCCAGCGGGGAGACCTCCTACGAGCAGTACTTC. The full variable domain, with the rest looked up from reference TRBV14 and TRBJ2-7, is EAGVTQFPSHSVIEKGQTVTLRCDPISGHDNLYWYRRVMGKEIKFLLHFVKESKQDESGMPNNRFLAERTGGTYSTLKVQPAELEDSGVYFCASGETSYEQYFGPGTRLTVT.

The chain links TRBV11-1 to TRBJ2-5; 8 bases are a match to TRBD2. The CDR3 is 18 residues long. Germline trimming cut 5 bases from V and 1 base from J; bases unmatched to any gene: 15. CDR1 is SGHAT and CDR2 is FQDESV in the germline V gene (reference sequence). In DNA form, the CDR3 reads TGTGCCAGCAGCCCGATAGACACATTAGCGGGGATCCAAGAGACCCAGTACTTC. Amino acid sequence: CASSPIDTLAGIQETQYF. The entire variable domain, with the rest obtained from reference TRBV11-1 and TRBJ2-5, is as follows: EAEVAQSPRYKITEKSQAVAFWCDPISGHATLYWYRQILGQGPELLVQFQDESVVDDSQLPKDRFSAERLKGVDSTLKIQPAELGDSAMYLCASSPIDTLAGIQETQYFGPGTRLLVL.

Relative to its sample, this clonotype is medium-sized (0.01 to 0.1%). The chain recombines TRBV12-3 or TRBV12-4 with TRBJ1-2, with TRBD1 matching over 7 bases. This CDR3 contains 14 residues. V was clipped by 4 bases and J by 3 bases; unmatched bases: 5. CDR3 protein: CASSSPDRDYGYTF. CDR3 coding DNA: TGTGCCAGCAGTTCCCCTGACAGGGACTATGGCTACACCTTC.

In its sample, this clonotype ranks as medium-sized. CDR3 sequence: CASSLRAGYNEQFF. In DNA form, the CDR3 reads TGTGCCAGCAGTTTAAGGGCGGGTTACAATGAGCAGTTCTTC. The rearrangement joins TRBV27 to TRBJ2-1, with a weak D call TRBD2 (5 bases). Per the germline V gene, CDR1 is MNHEY and CDR2 is SMNVEV (reference sequence). The CDR3 runs 14 residues. Deletions cut 2 bases from V and 4 bases from J, with 9 bases between.

By proportion, this clonotype is large. The chain employs TRBV19 and TRBJ1-1; D uncertain. There are 13 residues in the CDR3. Germline CDR1 LNHDA, CDR2 SQIVND (reference sequence). Trimming removed 1 base from V and 1 base from J, with 4 bases in between. This CDR3 reads CASSIVRNTEAFF. CDR3 nucleotides: TGTGCCAGTAGTATAGTGAGGAACACTGAAGCTTTCTTT.

This clonotype is classed as large. The CDR3 loop reads CASSSSDSFSGANVLTF. In nucleotides, the CDR3 is TGTGCCAGCAGTTCCTCCGACAGCTTCTCTGGGGCCAACGTCCTGACTTTC. The J gene is TRBJ2-6, the V gene TRBV6-5; D is perhaps TRBD1 (5 bases). Germline V gene lookup returns CDR1 MNHEY and CDR2 SVGAGI. Trimming shortened V by 4 bases and J by 0 bases, and 13 bases separated the two germline ends. There are 17 residues in the CDR3.

Regarding this clonotype: A much larger clone lies a single base off, so this may be a read error. The genes are TRBV6-5 and TRBJ1-4, with D uncertain. CDR1 and CDR2 from the germline V gene are MNHEY and SVGAGI. The CDR3 totals 16 residues. The CDR3 region is CAGSYSLAGVGEKLFF. The CDR3, as DNA: TGTGCCGGCAGTTACTCGCTTGCGGGCGTTGGGGAAAAACTGTTTTTT.

The chain recombines TRBV19 with TRBJ2-4; a possible D gene is TRBD1 (6 bases). Trimming removed 3 bases from V and 8 bases from J, with 23 bases in between. The CDR3 runs 17 residues. Germline V gene sequence: CDR1 LNHDA, CDR2 SQIVND (reference sequence). CDR3 nucleotide sequence: TGTGCCAGTAGTATCCCCCCGGGACAAGGCCCCGGGGACATTCAGTACTTC. Its translation: CASSIPPGQGPGDIQYF.

Sample share makes this clonotype medium-sized. The chain has TRBV29-1 and TRBJ2-7; TRBD1 might be the D (6 bases). The V gene lost 4 bases and the J gene lost 6 bases, with 19 bases spanning the gap. Germline V gives CDR1 SQVTM, CDR2 ANQGSEA. The CDR3 length is 14 residues. CDR3: CSVGASLQGGEQYF. The CDR3 coding sequence is TGCAGCGTTGGGGCCAGCCTACAAGGGGGCGAGCAGTACTTC.

Sample share makes this clonotype medium-sized. The rearrangement joins TRBV7-2 to TRBJ2-5; TRBD2 matches 8 bases. CDR3 length: 14 amino acids. Unmatched junction bases numbered 7, after V lost 5 bases and J lost 5 bases. Per the germline V gene, CDR1 is SGHTA and CDR2 is FQGNSA. CDR3: CASSTGTRGETQYF. The DNA for the CDR3 is TGTGCCAGCAGCACGGGGACTAGAGGCGAGACCCAGTACTTC.

This clonotype was counted a few times. The CDR3 ends on some other residue instead of the conserved phenylalanine or tryptophan, so this is likely a read error. The rearrangement uses TRBV6-2 or TRBV6-3 and TRBJ2-5, with 9 positions matching TRBD2. CDR1 is MNHEY and CDR2 is SVGEGT in the germline V gene. The CDR3 loop spans 17 amino acids. Germline trimming cut 0 bases from V and 2 bases from J; bases unmatched to any gene: 7. This CDR3 reads CASSYSILRGGQETQYL. CDR3 DNA sequence: TGTGCCAGCAGTTACTCGATTTTGCGGGGGGGACAAGAGACCCAGTACCTC.

This clonotype was seen a handful of times. The junction differs from germline at one of its ends, possibly a read error. V usage is TRBV12-3 or TRBV12-4 and J usage is TRBJ2-1; 7 bases are shared with TRBD2. The CDR3 runs 14 residues. The CDR3 reads CGSSLTSEYNEQFF. Written as DNA, the CDR3 is TGTGGCAGCAGTTTAACTAGCGAGTACAATGAGCAGTTCTTC.

Sample share makes this clonotype large. J is TRBJ2-7 and V is TRBV6-5; the match to TRBD1 covers 7 bases. V lost 5 bases to trimming and J lost 3 bases; unmatched junction nucleotides: 7. The CDR3 runs 14 residues. Germline assignment: CDR1 MNHEY and CDR2 SVGAGI. CDR3 DNA sequence: TGTGCCAGCAGTGCAGGGGGTTCAGGCTACGAGCAGTACTTC. Its translation: CASSAGGSGYEQYF.

In this sample, this clonotype is large. The chain links TRBV19 to TRBJ2-1; the match to TRBD2 covers 7 bases. This CDR3 region has 15 residues. Trimming took 1 base from V and 3 from J; bases not matched to a gene: 3. Germline CDR1 reads LNHDA; CDR2 reads SQIVND (reference sequence). The CDR3 loop is CASSIASGHYNEQFF. The CDR3 DNA follows: TGTGCCAGTAGTATAGCTAGCGGCCACTACAATGAGCAGTTCTTC.

The rearrangement uses TRBV4-3 and TRBJ1-6; perhaps TRBD1 as D (5 bases). Germline loops: CDR1 LGHNA, CDR2 YSLEER. V was cut by 1 base and J by 5 bases, with 12 bases left in between. This CDR3 is 16 amino acids long. The CDR3 region is CASSQARDAHNSPLHF. In DNA, the CDR3 is TGCGCCAGCAGCCAAGCCCGGGACGCACATAATTCACCCCTCCACTTT.

Details on this clonotype: A much larger clone lies a single base off, so this may be a read error. The J gene is TRBJ1-2, the V gene TRBV29-1; D may be TRBD1 (6 bases). CDR3 size: 12 residues. Germline V gene sequence: CDR1 SQVTM, CDR2 ANQGSEA. In nucleotides, the CDR3 is TGCGGCGTCCTACAGGGAAACTATGGCTACACCTTC. Its protein is CGVLQGNYGYTF. The entire variable domain, with the rest obtained from reference TRBV29-1 and TRBJ1-2, is as follows: SAVISQKPSRDICQRGTSLTIQCQVDSQVTMMFWYRQQPGQSLTLIATANQGSEATYESGFVIDKFPISRPNLTFSTLTVSNMSPEDSSIYLCGVLQGNYGYTFGSGTRLTVV.

As regards this clonotype: With a much larger clone just one base away, this may be a read error. This chain connects TRBV7-3 to TRBJ2-1; TRBD2 is a possible D gene (6 bases). CDR3 length: 12 amino acids. The germline gives CDR1 SGHTA, CDR2 FQGTGA. CDR3: CASSFGGNEQCF. The CDR3 region has the DNA TGTGCCAGCAGCTTCGGGGGAAATGAGCAGTGCTTC.